A selection of T cell receptor beta chains follows, all from one sample in a study of blood T cell repertoires in COVID-19. TCRdb's copy holds only in-frame clones and misses some; the assay was immunoSEQ multiplex PCR. The repertoire holds 140,000 or so clones, with about 90% as singletons. The sequenced material came from peripheral blood. These receptors all stem from a woman aged 80 or over with acute or convalescent COVID-19. The CDR3 runs from the conserved cysteine through the conserved F or W. The D gene is left open where the match is weak. Rows may omit the clone size; those that give it use once, few, many or a size class.

abundance,v_gene,j_gene,d_gene,CDR3nt,CDR3aa
once,TRBV6-5,TRBJ2-7,TRBD1,TGTGCCAGCAGTCTATACGGGACAGCCTCCTACGAGCAGTACTTC,CASSLYGTASYEQYF
NA,TRBV2,TRBJ1-5,NA,TGTGCCAGCAGTCCCGAGCATAGTACGGATCAGCCCCAGCATTTT,CASSPEHSTDQPQHF
NA,TRBV5-1,TRBJ1-1,NA,TGCGCCAGCAGCTTACAGGGAGGGGACACTGAAGCTTTCTTT,CASSLQGGDTEAFF
NA,TRBV5-4,TRBJ2-2,NA,TGTGCCAGCAGTTCCGGGACACATAACACCGGGGAGCTGTTTTTT,CASSSGTHNTGELFF
NA,TRBV7-2,TRBJ2-7,TRBD1,TGTGCCAGCACTAGGGGGCCGACCTACGAGCAGTACTTC,CASTRGPTYEQYF
NA,TRBV5-1,TRBJ1-2,TRBD1,TGCGCCAGCAGCTTTGGGACAGCCGCCTTCCTCTATGGCTACACCTTC,CASSFGTAAFLYGYTF
NA,TRBV12-3/TRBV12-4,TRBJ2-1,NA,TGTGCCAGCAGCTACCAACGAGACAATGAGCAGTTCTTC,CASSYQRDNEQFF
NA,TRBV7-9,TRBJ2-1,NA,TGTGCCAGCAGCTTACGAGCGTGGGAAGGGGATGAGCAGTTCTTC,CASSLRAWEGDEQFF
NA,TRBV6-5,TRBJ1-4,NA,TGTGCCAGCAGCCAAAAACGGACAGAAAAACTGTTTTTT,CASSQKRTEKLFF
NA,TRBV19,TRBJ2-2,NA,TGTGCCAGTAGTATAGGCGGCAGCCAAGGAGGTACCGGGGAGCTGTTTTTT,CASSIGGSQGGTGELFF
once,TRBV2,TRBJ2-7,NA,TGTGCCAGCAGTGAAGCGGGGTGGCGGGCTGAGTCCCCCTACGAGCAGTACTTC,CASSEAGWRAESPYEQYF
NA,TRBV5-6,TRBJ1-6,NA,TGTGCCAGCAGCTTCCTCGGGGGGGGTGAGAATTCACCCCTCCACTTT,CASSFLGGGENSPLHF
NA,TRBV15,TRBJ2-1,TRBD2,TGTGCCACCAGCAACCCCCGGACTAGCTCCTACAATGAGCAGTTCTTC,CATSNPRTSSYNEQFF
NA,TRBV18,TRBJ2-5,NA,TGTGCCAGCTCACCACCGGGGGCGTACCAAGAGACCCAGTACTTC,CASSPPGAYQETQYF
NA,TRBV6-1,TRBJ2-5,NA,TGTGCCAGCAGTGAAATGGCTAGACGGTCGCAAGAGACCCAGTACTTC,CASSEMARRSQETQYF
NA,TRBV4-3,TRBJ1-1,NA,TGCGCCAGCAGCCAAGAGCACAGAATTTATGACACTGAAGCTTTCTTT,CASSQEHRIYDTEAFF
NA,TRBV4-3,TRBJ1-2,TRBD1,TGCGCCAGCAGCCGACTTAACCGGGACAGGGGAAACTATGGCTACACCTTC,CASSRLNRDRGNYGYTF
NA,TRBV5-1,TRBJ2-5,NA,TGCGCCAGCAGCATCATGGCAACCCAAGAGACCCAGTACTTC,CASSIMATQETQYF
NA,TRBV27,TRBJ1-2,TRBD1,TGTGCCAGCAGTTTATCGTTTGGGACAGTCTATGGCTACACCTTC,CASSLSFGTVYGYTF
once,TRBV5-3,TRBJ1-1,NA,TGTGCCAGAAGCTTGGATAGCGATGAAGCTTTCTTT,CARSLDSDEAFF
NA,TRBV7-3,TRBJ1-3,NA,TGTGCCAGCAGCACCGGGACAACAAACACCATATATTTT,CASSTGTTNTIYF
NA,TRBV6-6,TRBJ1-1,NA,TGTGCCAGCAGGGATGACAACAGGGTCCGGACTGAAGCTTTCTTT,CASRDDNRVRTEAFF
NA,TRBV7-9,TRBJ1-2,NA,TGTGCCAGCAGCACCCCTTATCGGGACACATCTAACTATGGCTACACCTTC,CASSTPYRDTSNYGYTF
NA,TRBV6-5,TRBJ1-1,NA,TGTGCCAGCAGTTACGACAGCAACACTGAAGCTTTCTTT,CASSYDSNTEAFF
NA,TRBV12-5,TRBJ2-2,TRBD2,TGTGCTAGTGGGCCCTCTCGCGGGGGTTCAGCCGGGGAGCTGTTTTTT,CASGPSRGGSAGELFF
NA,TRBV2,TRBJ1-1,NA,TGTGCCAGCAGTGAACGGTTACAGGGCACTGAAGCTTTCTTT,CASSERLQGTEAFF
NA,TRBV7-2,TRBJ1-5,NA,TGTGCCAGCAGCTTAAAGGCGGCTAATCAGCCCCAGCATTTT,CASSLKAANQPQHF
NA,TRBV5-1,TRBJ2-2,TRBD1,TGCGCCAGCAGCTTGGTAGGGACAGGGGGCCTCACCGGGGAGCTGTTTTTT,CASSLVGTGGLTGELFF
NA,TRBV24-1,TRBJ2-1,NA,TGTGCCACCAGTGTAACAGCATTTGGTGAGCAGTTCTTC,CATSVTAFGEQFF
NA,TRBV5-1,TRBJ2-1,NA,TGCGCCAGCAGCCCGGGGTTCTCCTACAATGAGCAGTTCTTC,CASSPGFSYNEQFF
NA,TRBV30,TRBJ2-7,TRBD1,TGTGCCTCCCGGGACAGCTCCTACGAGCAGTACTTC,CASRDSSYEQYF
NA,TRBV6-5,TRBJ1-2,TRBD1,TGTGCCAGCAGTTCAGCTCCGGGACAGCCCTATGGCTACACCTTC,CASSSAPGQPYGYTF
NA,TRBV21-1,TRBJ2-7,NA,TGTGCCAGCAGCATACACGAGCCGACAGAACGAACCTACGAGCAGTACTTC,CASSIHEPTERTYEQYF
NA,TRBV19,TRBJ1-4,NA,TGTGCCACACAGTCCCCGGGGGGATCCTCGACTAATGAAAAACTGTTTTTT,CATQSPGGSSTNEKLFF
NA,TRBV19,TRBJ2-7,TRBD1,TGTGCCAGTAGTATAGGGGGGACAGGGTCCTACGAGCAGTACTTC,CASSIGGTGSYEQYF
NA,TRBV2,TRBJ2-2,NA,TGTGCCAGCAGCCGTTTTAGGGAGCTGTTTTTT,CASSRFRELFF
NA,TRBV6-1,TRBJ1-1,NA,TGTGCCAGCAGTGAACAGGGTTCCTGGAACACTGAAGCTTTCTTT,CASSEQGSWNTEAFF
NA,TRBV7-9,TRBJ1-2,NA,TGTGCCAGCAGCGAACAACAGCAATTTGGCTACACCTTC,CASSEQQQFGYTF
NA,TRBV7-3,TRBJ1-1,TRBD1,TGTGCCAGCAGCTCTACGACAGGGCTGAACACTGAAGCTTTCTTT,CASSSTTGLNTEAFF
NA,TRBV19,TRBJ1-2,NA,TGTGCCAGTAGTCTCCCCCCTCACACCTTC,CASSLPPHTF
once,TRBV19,TRBJ1-5,TRBD1,TGTGCCAGTAAGGGGGACAGGCGTGTTGGTCCCCAGCATTTT,CASKGDRRVGPQHF
NA,TRBV5-1,TRBJ1-2,NA,TGCGCCAGCAGCATCCCGACGACGGGCTATGGCTACACCTTC,CASSIPTTGYGYTF
NA,TRBV5-6,TRBJ1-1,NA,TGTGCCAGCAGCTTTACGACCCACCCAGGAGCTTTCTTT,CASSFTTHPGAFF
NA,TRBV20-1,TRBJ1-2,NA,TGCAGTGCTAGTGTTGGGGGGAGGTATGGCTACACCTTC,CSASVGGRYGYTF
NA,TRBV6-4,TRBJ1-6,TRBD1,TGTGCCAGCAGTCTGGGACAGGGCTCACCCCTCCACTTT,CASSLGQGSPLHF
NA,TRBV28,TRBJ1-2,NA,TGTGCCAGCATCCAGGGGAACTATGGCTACACCTTC,CASIQGNYGYTF
NA,TRBV18,TRBJ1-1,NA,TGTGCCAGCTCACGGCCCGGACAGCCGAACACTGAAGCTTTCTTT,CASSRPGQPNTEAFF
once,TRBV27,TRBJ2-7,TRBD1,TGTGCCAGCAGCCGGGACAGGGGGCCCTACGAGCAGTACTTC,CASSRDRGPYEQYF
NA,TRBV5-1,TRBJ2-3,TRBD1,TGCGCCAGCAGCCTTCAGACAGGGGGAGCGGGCACAGATACGCAGTATTTT,CASSLQTGGAGTDTQYF
NA,TRBV18,TRBJ1-1,NA,TGTGCCAGCTCCCGGGAGGGGGACACTGAAGCTTTCTTT,CASSREGDTEAFF
NA,TRBV18,TRBJ1-1,NA,TGTGCCAGCTCACCACGCGACCTCCAGGGTTATTTCTCCACTGAAGCTTTCTTT,CASSPRDLQGYFSTEAFF
few,TRBV6-5,TRBJ2-7,TRBD1,TGTGCCAGCAGTTCATCGGACAGGGGTTATTACGAGCAGTACTTC,CASSSSDRGYYEQYF
NA,TRBV10-3,TRBJ1-1,NA,TGTGCCATCAGTGGTCCAGGGGCCCTTGAAGCTTTCTTT,CAISGPGALEAFF
NA,TRBV19,TRBJ2-3,NA,TGTGCCAGTAGTATGCTCCTAGCGACAGGCACAGATACGCAGTATTTT,CASSMLLATGTDTQYF
NA,TRBV4-2,TRBJ1-2,NA,TGTGCCAGCAGCCAAGAAGTCCGGTCGGGTTCCTCCTATGGCTACACCTTC,CASSQEVRSGSSYGYTF
NA,TRBV6-5,TRBJ1-1,TRBD1,TGTGCCAGCAGTTACTACAGGGGTTTGAACACTGAAGCTTTCTTT,CASSYYRGLNTEAFF
NA,TRBV10-3,TRBJ2-1,TRBD2,TGTGCCATCAGTGAGTGGGGCAGCGGGGGTGAAAATGAGCAGTTCTTC,CAISEWGSGGENEQFF
NA,TRBV10-3,TRBJ1-6,TRBD1,TGTGCCATCAGTACGCGGACAGGGAGGAATTCACCCCTCCACTTT,CAISTRTGRNSPLHF
NA,TRBV12-1,TRBJ1-2,NA,TGTGCCAGCAGCTGCGAAACGGACAGGGGGTACCCTTACGGCTACACCTTC,CASSCETDRGYPYGYTF